This is a list of T cell receptor beta chains from one sample in a study of T cell repertoires in ileal Crohn's disease. Assay used: immunoSEQ multiplex PCR; TCRdb lists only in-frame clones, some missing. This sample has about 18,000 clones; about 78% occur once, and the top ten carry 4% to 5%. Material: ileal tissue. The receptors were gathered from an adult with Crohn's disease. The CDR3 runs from the conserved cysteine through the conserved F or W. The D gene is left open where the match is weak. Not all rows give a size; the values are once, few, many and, for expanded clones, a class.

DNA,CDR3,D,V,size,J
TGCGCCAGCAGCCAAGTCCCTACGTCGGAATGGAACACTGAAGCTTTCTTT,CASSQVPTSEWNTEAFF,-,TRBV4-1,few,TRBJ1-1
TGTGCCAGCTCACCTGGGAAATCCTACGAGCAGTACTTC,CASSPGKSYEQYF,-,TRBV18,-,TRBJ2-7
TGTGCCAGCAGTGAAGGTTTGGGGAAACAGCCCCAGCATTTT,CASSEGLGKQPQHF,-,TRBV2,medium-sized,TRBJ1-5
TGTGCCAGCAGCTTAAGGCGGATCGCCGGGGAGCTGTTTTTT,CASSLRRIAGELFF,-,TRBV7-8,-,TRBJ2-2
TGTGCCAGCAGCCGGACAGGGATATGGCAGCCCCAGCATTTT,CASSRTGIWQPQHF,TRBD1,TRBV28,-,TRBJ1-5
TGTGCCAGCAGCTTACGCCTAGCGGGGGGACCACAAGAGACCCAGTACTTC,CASSLRLAGGPQETQYF,TRBD2,TRBV7-2,-,TRBJ2-5
TGCGCCAGCAGTCGACAGGTTACCGGGGAGCTGTTTTTT,CASSRQVTGELFF,-,TRBV23-1,-,TRBJ2-2
TGTGCCAGCTCCCAGCCCACTAGTGCCAATGAGCAGTTCTTC,CASSQPTSANEQFF,-,TRBV18,-,TRBJ2-1
TGTGCCAGCAGCCCGGGACTAGCGGGGCAAGAGACCCAGTACTTC,CASSPGLAGQETQYF,TRBD2,TRBV7-9,-,TRBJ2-5
TGCGCCAGCAGCTTGGGACAGGGAGTTGGCTATGGCTACACCTTC,CASSLGQGVGYGYTF,TRBD1,TRBV5-1,-,TRBJ1-2